The 13 T cell receptor beta chains below come from one sample, sequenced in a study of OX40 agonist ivuxolimab in advanced cancers. Sequencing was performed with immunoSEQ multiplex PCR; in TCRdb, only in-frame clones are kept and a portion is missing. The sample lists 50,000 to 70,000 clones; 87% were seen once. Sequenced here: CD4+ or CD8+ T cells sorted from blood, sampled in a trial of the OX40 agonist ivuxolimab. Receptors originate from an adult with an advanced solid tumor such as melanoma, head and neck, liver or kidney cancer.

The V gene is TRBV4-1, the J gene TRBJ2-1; TRBD2 matches 8 bases. Germline lookup yields CDR1 MGHRA and CDR2 YSYEKL. The CDR3 has 18 residues. V gave up 0 bases and J gave up 7 bases; unmatched junction bases: 14. The CDR3 coding sequence is TGCGCCAGCAGCCAAGATCGGTTGGGGCGGCGGGGGGTAAATGAGCAGTTCTTC. As protein: CASSQDRLGRRGVNEQFF.

As concerns this clone: Other nucleotide sequences from this sample produce the same CDR3. The rearrangement uses TRBV7-2 and TRBJ2-3; 7 bases line up with TRBD2. This CDR3 has 14 amino acids. Germline V CDR1 and CDR2: SGHTA, FQGNSA. V trimming: 4 bases; J trimming: 4 bases; junction bases outside the gene matches: 5. CDR3 DNA: TGTGCCAGCAGCTCAGGACTAGTGCCAGATACGCAGTATTTT. This sequence encodes CASSSGLVPDTQYF. The variable domain in full, completed from reference TRBV7-2 and TRBJ2-3, reads GAGVSQSPSNKVTEKGKDVELRCDPISGHTALYWYRQSLGQGLEFLIYFQGNSAPDKSGLPSDRFSAERTGGSVSTLTIQRTQQEDSAVYLCASSSGLVPDTQYFGPGTRLTVL.

The chain has TRBV7-2 and TRBJ1-5; no reliable D call. The ends were cut back, 4 bases at V and 0 bases at J, with 4 bases in the middle. The CDR3 spans 13 residues. The V gene's germline CDR1 is SGHTA and CDR2 FQGNSA. The CDR3 coding sequence is TGTGCCAGCAGCTATTATAGCAATCAGCCCCAGCATTTT. It is translated as CASSYYSNQPQHF.

The chain carries TRBV5-1 and TRBJ1-2; 7 bases align to TRBD1. The CDR3 length is 15 residues. The V and J ends lost 4 bases and 2 bases, in that order; junction bases with no gene match: 8. Germline V gives CDR1 SGHRS, CDR2 YFSETQ. The CDR3 DNA reads TGCGCCAGCAGCAGAGGACAGGCGTTAAACTATGGCTACACCTTC. Encoded protein: CASSRGQALNYGYTF.

The chain joins TRBV5-4 to TRBJ1-6; D not resolved. CDR3 size: 16 residues. Germline V gene lookup returns CDR1 SGHNT and CDR2 YYREEE (reference sequence). The germline V and J ends were trimmed by 3 bases and 7 bases, with 17 bases remaining between them. CDR3 DNA: TGTGCCAGCAGCTCGGGGTACAGTTATGGGAATTCACCCCTCCACTTT. It encodes CASSSGYSYGNSPLHF.

The gene calls are TRBV5-1 and TRBJ2-2; D perhaps matches TRBD1 (6 bases). V lost 10 bases to trimming and J lost 4 bases, with 14 bases between them. Looked up from germline, CDR1 is SGHRS and CDR2 is YFSETQ. The CDR3 contains 13 residues. The CDR3 DNA reads as TGCGCCGGAGGACAGAATCCCACCGGGGAGCTGTTTTTT. Its translation is CAGGQNPTGELFF.

This clone was picked up a small number of times. The chain has TRBV30 and TRBJ2-3, with D maybe TRBD2 (6 bases). Germline-derived CDR1 and CDR2 are GTSNPN and SVGIG (reference sequence). This CDR3 is built from 14 residues. V lost 8 bases and J lost 1, with 16 bases in between. CDR3 loop: CALNPRGGTDTQYF. The CDR3 DNA sequence: TGTGCCCTAAACCCACGCGGGGGCACAGATACGCAGTATTTT.

The rearrangement joins TRBV19 to TRBJ1-3; tentative D call: TRBD1 (6 bases). Trimming shortened V by 4 bases and J by 7 bases, and 11 bases separated the two germline ends. CDR1 LNHDA and CDR2 SQIVND come from the germline V gene (reference sequence). The CDR3 totals 13 residues. CDR3 nucleotides: TGTGCCAGTAGTAACAGGGTTGGTAACACCATATATTTT. Protein sequence: CASSNRVGNTIYF.

The chain links TRBV4-1 to TRBJ1-5, with TRBD1 matching 10 bases. V was pared by 3 bases and J by 6 bases, with 11 bases of the junction left unmatched. Germline values: CDR1 MGHRA, CDR2 YSYEKL. The CDR3 loop spans 17 amino acids. In DNA form, the CDR3 reads TGCGCCAGCAGCCAGGGAAGACCGGGACAGGGGTTTCAGCCCCAGCATTTT. It is translated as CASSQGRPGQGFQPQHF.

The rearrangement links TRBV9 to TRBJ2-7, with D perhaps being TRBD1 or TRBD2 (6 bases each). CDR1 and CDR2 from the germline V gene are SGDLS and YYNGEE. The CDR3 is 13 amino acids. Trimming pared 4 bases from V and 6 bases from J, leaving 14 bases between. The CDR3 sequence: CASSRSGGREQYF. CDR3 bases: TGTGCCAGCAGCCGAAGTGGGGGGCGCGAGCAGTACTTC.

This sequence joins TRBV6-4 and TRBJ2-3; 14 bases fit TRBD2. This CDR3 comprises 14 residues. The J segment lost 4 bases and the V segment lost 7 bases, leaving 1 base of the junction unmatched. CDR1 MRHNA and CDR2 SNTAGT come from the germline V gene. The CDR3 DNA reads TGTGCCAGCAAGACTAGCGGGGGGGCAGATACGCAGTATTTT. Translated: CASKTSGGADTQYF.

V is TRBV6-6 and J is TRBJ2-2; 10 nucleotides agree with TRBD2. The length of the CDR3 is 15 residues. The trim removed 6 bases at V and 1 base at J, leaving 2 bases unmatched. Per the germline V gene, CDR1 is MNHNY and CDR2 is SVGAGI (reference sequence). CDR3 sequence reads: CASRVAGGNTGELFF. The CDR3 DNA reads TGTGCCAGCAGGGTAGCGGGAGGGAACACCGGGGAGCTGTTTTTT.

The chain joins TRBV4-3 to TRBJ1-5; no reliable D call. The length of the CDR3 is 15 residues. CDR1 LGHNA and CDR2 YSLEER come from the germline V gene. V shed 0 bases and J shed 6 bases, with 12 bases lying between them. The CDR3 protein is CASSQDPAAGQPQHF. The CDR3, as DNA: TGCGCCAGCAGCCAAGATCCGGCAGCGGGTCAGCCCCAGCATTTT.